What follows is one TCR beta chain and its context. The data are from a study of blood T cell repertoires in COVID-19. About the research overall: Nucleic acid was either cDNA or gDNA, and it came from T cells, B-cell-depleted T cells, or PBMCs.

Only in-frame clones appear in the TCRdb table, and some are missing; sequencing was by immunoSEQ multiplex PCR. The top ten hold approximately 8.1% of the sample, which has a few hundred thousand clones, approximately 87% seen once. Looked up from germline, CDR1 is SNHLY and CDR2 is FYNNEI. V shed 5 bases, J shed 6 bases, and the junction held 10 bases outside the gene matches. This CDR3 is built from 15 residues. Material: peripheral blood. V is TRBV2 and J is TRBJ2-7; TRBD1 matches 10 bases. The receptor was isolated from a woman aged 50 to 60 who had recovered from COVID-19. In DNA, the CDR3 is TGTGCCAGCAGTCGGGGGAGACAGGGGGCCTCCGAGCAGTACTTC. Translated, it gives CASSRGRQGASEQYF.